This T cell receptor (beta chain) appears in the sequencing data of a study of blood T cell repertoires in COVID-19. In the original analysis: Using reference gene primer amplification, nucleated cell counts were estimated. The assay was immunoSEQ multiplex PCR, and TCRdb's table has in-frame clones only and misses some. The V and J calls and the clone size are those of that table, but D and trimming were determined from the DNA. The sample yields a few hundred thousand clones, approximately 84% seen once. Sequencing input: peripheral blood. The receptor was isolated from a man in his forties with active or convalescent COVID-19.

The CDR3 DNA is TGTGCCAGCAGTCCCCGGTCAATGAGCTCCTATAATTCACCCCTCCACTTT. It specifies CASSPRSMSSYNSPLHF. The gene calls are TRBV28 and TRBJ1-6; D unresolved. Germline CDR1 MDHEN, CDR2 SYDVKM. This CDR3 comprises 17 residues. Trimming cost V 5 bases and J 0 bases, with 14 bases left between them. Looking up the rest from reference TRBV28 and TRBJ1-6 gives the full variable domain: DVKVTQSSRYLVKRTGEKVFLECVQDMDHENMFWYRQDPGLGLRLIYFSYDVKMKEKGDIPEGYSVSREKKERFSLILESASTNQTSMYLCASSPRSMSSYNSPLHFGNGTRLTVT.